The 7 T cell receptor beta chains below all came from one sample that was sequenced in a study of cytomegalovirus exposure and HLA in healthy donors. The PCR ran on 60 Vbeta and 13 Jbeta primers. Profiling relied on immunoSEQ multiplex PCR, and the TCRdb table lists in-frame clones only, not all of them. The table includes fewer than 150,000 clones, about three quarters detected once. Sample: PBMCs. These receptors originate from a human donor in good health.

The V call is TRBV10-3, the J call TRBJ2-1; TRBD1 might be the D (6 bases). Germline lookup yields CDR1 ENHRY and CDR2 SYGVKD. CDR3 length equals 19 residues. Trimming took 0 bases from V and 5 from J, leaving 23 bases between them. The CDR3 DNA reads TGTGCCATCAGTGAGTCTACCCCTGGGGGCGGACCCTCTAACAATGAGCAGTTCTTC. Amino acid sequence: CAISESTPGGGPSNNEQFF.

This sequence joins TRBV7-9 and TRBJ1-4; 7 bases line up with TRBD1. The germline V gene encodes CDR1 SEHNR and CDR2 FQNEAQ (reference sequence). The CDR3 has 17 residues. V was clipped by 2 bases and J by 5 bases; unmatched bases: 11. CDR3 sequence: CASSLTGTVYENEKLFF. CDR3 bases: TGTGCCAGCAGCTTAACCGGGACAGTCTATGAGAATGAAAAACTGTTTTTT.

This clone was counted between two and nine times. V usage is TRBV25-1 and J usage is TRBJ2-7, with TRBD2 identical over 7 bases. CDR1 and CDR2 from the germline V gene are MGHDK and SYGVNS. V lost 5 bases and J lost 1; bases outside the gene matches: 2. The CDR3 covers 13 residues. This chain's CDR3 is CASSWEGSYEQYF. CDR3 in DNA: TGTGCCAGCAGTTGGGAGGGGTCCTACGAGCAGTACTTC.

The CDR3 DNA follows: TGTGCCAGCAGTGAGTTTTTCGGGGGGCTTGGCAGCAATCAGCCCCAGCATTTT. Translating it yields CASSEFFGGLGSNQPQHF. The gene calls are TRBV2 and TRBJ1-5; D is perhaps TRBD1 (6 bases). Germline V gene sequence: CDR1 SNHLY, CDR2 FYNNEI. The CDR3 extends over 18 amino acids. V lost 3 bases and J 1 base, leaving 19 bases between the germline ends.

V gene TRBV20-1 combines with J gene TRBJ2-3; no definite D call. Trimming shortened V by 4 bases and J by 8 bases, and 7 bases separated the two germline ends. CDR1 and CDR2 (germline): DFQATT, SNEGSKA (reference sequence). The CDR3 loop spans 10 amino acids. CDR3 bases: TGCAGTGCTATCTATACTACGCAGTATTTT. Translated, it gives CSAIYTTQYF.

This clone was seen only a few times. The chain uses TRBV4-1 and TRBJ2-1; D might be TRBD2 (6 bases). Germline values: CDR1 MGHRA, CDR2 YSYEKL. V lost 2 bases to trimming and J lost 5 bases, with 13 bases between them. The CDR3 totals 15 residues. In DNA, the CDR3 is TGCGCCAGCAGCCAAAGGAGGGTTGGGGACAATGAGCAGTTCTTC. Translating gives CASSQRRVGDNEQFF.

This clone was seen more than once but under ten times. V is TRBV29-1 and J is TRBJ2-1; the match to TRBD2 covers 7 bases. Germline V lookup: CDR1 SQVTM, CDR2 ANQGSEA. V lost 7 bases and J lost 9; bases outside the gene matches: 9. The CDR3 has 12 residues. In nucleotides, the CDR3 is TGCAGCGCCGCAGATGGGGAGGGTGAGCAGTTCTTC. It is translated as CSAADGEGEQFF.